These 21 T cell receptor beta chains originate from one sample sequenced in a study of blood T cells in healthy people across ages. A second PCR, run for roughly 7 to 11 cycles, used a sample-barcoded 5' primer plus a J-beta primer mix. TCRdb ran MiXCR on the 5' RACE reads and lists one entry per CDR3 protein. The repertoire holds some 1.5 million distinct CDR3 sequences, with under 30% as singletons. Sample: blood. The receptors here all came from a woman in her 30s in good health.

This clonotype appeared many times. The rearrangement links TRBV20-1 to TRBJ2-7; D may correspond to TRBD1 or TRBD2 (5 bases each). Between the trimmed V and J ends, which lost 3 bases and 3 bases, there was a span of 24 bases. Germline V gene sequence: CDR1 DFQATT, CDR2 SNEGSKA (reference sequence). The CDR3 is 17 residues long. The CDR3 DNA is TGCAGTGCTAGTTTTCCTTCCAGGGACCACCGCCGCTACGAGCAGTACTTC. This codes for CSASFPSRDHRRYEQYF.

This clonotype occurred a few times. The chain couples TRBV5-1 to TRBJ2-1, with D perhaps TRBD1 (5 bases). The CDR3 runs to 14 residues. Germline CDR1 is SGHRS and CDR2 is YFSETQ. With 4 bases removed from V and 4 bases from J, the gap between germline ends came to 12 bases. CDR3 sequence reads: CASSRTQDYNEQFF. The CDR3, as DNA: TGCGCCAGCAGCCGGACACAGGATTACAATGAGCAGTTCTTC.

The gene calls are TRBV5-1 and TRBJ1-4; TRBD1 might be the D (6 bases). The CDR3 extends over 15 amino acids. V was shortened by 7 bases and J by 0 bases, with 13 bases between the two germline ends. Germline lookup yields CDR1 SGHRS and CDR2 YFSETQ. CDR3 nucleotide sequence: TGCGCCAGCCCCCCGGGGGGCGCAACTAATGAAAAACTGTTTTTT. Its translation: CASPPGGATNEKLFF. Full variable domain (rest looked up from reference TRBV5-1 and TRBJ1-4): KAGVTQTPRYLIKTRGQQVTLSCSPISGHRSVSWYQQTPGQGLQFLFEYFSETQRNKGNFPGRFSGRQFSNSRSEMNVSTLELGDSALYLCASPPGGATNEKLFFGSGTQLSVL.

Remarks on this clonotype: One base away lies a much larger clone, so this may be a sequencing read error. This chain joins TRBV12-3 or TRBV12-4 and TRBJ2-1; possible D gene TRBD1, 6 bases. Trimming removed 3 bases at V and 5 bases at J, with 14 bases between. The CDR3 is made up of 15 amino acids. The CDR3 sequence: CASSLAGTRDNEQFF. CDR3 bases: TGTGCCAGCAGTTTGGCCGGGACAAGAGACAATGAGCAGTTCTTC.

The gene calls are TRBV7-2 and TRBJ2-6; a possible D gene is TRBD2 (6 bases). V gave up 0 bases and J gave up 5 bases, with 11 bases separating them. Germline CDR1 is SGHTA and CDR2 is FQGNSA. The CDR3 spans 16 residues. The CDR3 is CASSLAGGNWANVLTF. The CDR3 DNA reads as TGTGCCAGCAGCTTAGCTGGGGGGAACTGGGCCAACGTCCTGACTTTC.

This clonotype was counted between two and nine times. This sequence joins TRBV20-1 and TRBJ2-1; TRBD2 agrees at 12 bases. CDR1 and CDR2 from the germline V gene are DFQATT and SNEGSKA (reference sequence). The CDR3 sequence is 16 residues long. J lost 4 bases, V lost 2 bases, and 6 bases had no gene match. CDR3 DNA sequence: TGCAGTGCTAGATCACGGACTAGCGGGGTTTACAATGAGCAGTTCTTC. Amino acids: CSARSRTSGVYNEQFF.

This clonotype has a count of ten or more. J is TRBJ2-1 and V is TRBV7-2; D is unclear. This CDR3 is 13 amino acids long. Deletions cut 2 bases from V and 4 bases from J, with 6 bases between. CDR1 and CDR2 (germline): SGHTA, FQGNSA. CDR3 protein: CASSLLDYNEQFF. CDR3 DNA sequence: TGTGCCAGCAGCTTACTAGATTACAATGAGCAGTTCTTC.

A note on this clonotype: The junction differs from germline at one of its ends, possibly a read error. This rearrangement joins TRBV4-3 to TRBJ1-1, with 7 nucleotides matching TRBD1. The germline V gene encodes CDR1 LGHNA and CDR2 YSLEER. The length of the CDR3 is 14 residues. This chain's CDR3 is CANSQGQMNTEAFF. For the CDR3, the DNA is TGCGCCAACAGCCAGGGACAGATGAACACTGAAGCTTTCTTT.

This clonotype has just a few counts. The chain has TRBV11-2 and TRBJ1-6; the match to TRBD1 covers 7 bases. The CDR3 sequence is 16 residues long. Losses at the gene ends were 0 bases for V and 6 bases for J; bases not matched to a gene: 5. Germline V gene lookup returns CDR1 SGHAT and CDR2 FQNNGV. CDR3 loop: CASSLDAGTANSPLHF. In DNA form, the CDR3 reads TGTGCCAGCAGCTTAGATGCCGGGACAGCTAATTCACCCCTCCACTTT.

J is TRBJ1-2 and V is TRBV27, with D perhaps TRBD1 (6 bases). This CDR3 is built from 13 residues. V lost 5 bases, J lost 8 bases, and 15 bases lay in between. Germline assignment: CDR1 MNHEY and CDR2 SMNVEV (reference sequence). CDR3 region: CASSPLTGWGYTF. CDR3 nucleotide sequence: TGTGCCAGCAGTCCCCTGACAGGTTGGGGCTACACCTTC.

This clonotype was detected a few times. This chain uses TRBV10-3 with TRBJ2-3; D gene uncertain. Germline-derived CDR1 and CDR2 are ENHRY and SYGVKD. V dropped 4 bases and J dropped 2 bases, with 7 bases sitting between them. The CDR3 consists of 13 residues. The CDR3 coding sequence is TGTGCCATCAGTGGGGCAGCCACAGATACGCAGTATTTT. As protein: CAISGAATDTQYF.

The sample holds a few counts of this clonotype. The genes are TRBV28 and TRBJ2-1, with TRBD2 identical over 8 bases. The trim removed 3 bases at V and 9 bases at J, leaving 10 bases unmatched. The germline V gene has CDR1 MDHEN and CDR2 SYDVKM. The CDR3 totals 15 residues. The CDR3 region is CASSFWAGGEGEQFF. CDR3 DNA sequence: TGTGCCAGCAGTTTTTGGGCGGGAGGAGAGGGTGAGCAGTTCTTC.

Comment on this clonotype: Without the conserved terminal phenylalanine or tryptophan, this CDR3 likely stems from a read error. The CDR3 sequence: CSAGQGRVGDNEQFC. The CDR3 coding sequence is TGCAGCGCCGGACAAGGACGGGTCGGGGACAATGAGCAGTTCTGC. This chain connects TRBV29-1 to TRBJ2-1; D might be TRBD1 or TRBD2, each matching 5 bases. V was shortened by 7 bases and J by 5 bases, with 21 bases between the two germline ends. Germline V gives CDR1 SQVTM, CDR2 ANQGSEA. The CDR3 consists of 15 residues.

Concerning this clonotype: A much larger clone is a single base away; this may be a read error. This chain's CDR3 is CASGSRDRGGETQYF. The DNA of the CDR3 is TGCGCCAGCGGCTCCCGGGACAGGGGTGGAGAGACCCAGTACTTC. This chain connects TRBV4-3 to TRBJ2-5; 10 bases are a match to TRBD1. Per germline, CDR1 LGHNA and CDR2 YSLEER. With 8 bases clipped from V and 4 bases from J, the junction kept 10 bases outside the gene matches. The CDR3 is 15 residues long.

This clonotype was picked up a small number of times. The chain has TRBV19 and TRBJ2-1; 10 bases are shared with TRBD2. The V segment lost 10 bases and the J segment 7 bases; nucleotides outside the gene matches: 13. This CDR3 spans 15 amino acids. From germline, CDR1 is LNHDA and CDR2 SQIVND (reference sequence). The CDR3: CATYPSGRAVNEQFF. The CDR3 DNA reads TGTGCCACCTACCCCAGCGGGAGGGCCGTTAATGAGCAGTTCTTC.

A few counts support this clonotype. The chain has TRBV19 and TRBJ1-2; 7 bases match TRBD1. V was pared by 5 bases and J by 4 bases, with 10 bases of the junction left unmatched. Germline CDR1 reads LNHDA; CDR2 reads SQIVND (reference sequence). The CDR3 runs 15 residues. The CDR3 sequence is CASSSRGQLGYGYTF. CDR3 nucleotide sequence: TGTGCCAGTAGTTCGCGGGGACAGTTGGGCTATGGCTACACCTTC.

The CDR3 loop reads CASSLEASGPEQFF. In nucleotides, the CDR3 is TGTGCCAGCAGCTTAGAAGCCAGCGGGCCTGAGCAGTTCTTC. The chain recombines TRBV7-2 with TRBJ2-1, with D tentatively TRBD2 (6 bases). There are 14 residues in the CDR3. Between the trimmed V and J ends, which lost 1 base and 9 bases, there was a span of 13 bases. Germline V gene lookup returns CDR1 SGHTA and CDR2 FQGNSA.

This clonotype was observed once. This is likely a read error, given that the CDR3 carries no conserved phenylalanine or tryptophan at its end. The rearrangement joins TRBV5-5 to TRBJ2-5; TRBD2 might be the D (5 bases). CDR1 is SGHKS, CDR2 YYEKEE, per germline (reference sequence). This CDR3 contains 15 residues. Trimming took off 2 bases at V and 5 bases at J, with 16 bases between the two ends. CDR3 sequence: CASSFGRPLRETQYL. DNA of the CDR3: TGTGCCAGCAGCTTTGGGAGACCCCTGAGGGAGACCCAGTACCTC.

In this sample, this clonotype turned up many times. V and J are TRBV7-2 and TRBJ2-7, with TRBD2 matching over 14 bases. The CDR3 extends over 14 amino acids. Germline values: CDR1 SGHTA, CDR2 FQGNSA. Trimming at V came to 7 bases and at J to 5 bases, leaving 4 bases not matched to a gene. In DNA form, the CDR3 reads TGTGCCAGCACCCCGGGACTAGCGGGAGACGAGCAGTACTTC. Amino acids: CASTPGLAGDEQYF.

The V and J genes are TRBV7-9 and TRBJ1-2, with D possibly being TRBD1 (6 bases). Germline V gene sequence: CDR1 SEHNR, CDR2 FQNEAQ (reference sequence). The CDR3 spans 14 residues. V dropped 3 bases and J dropped 6 bases, with 14 bases sitting between them. Here the CDR3 reads CASSFLTGYDGYTF. In nucleotides, the CDR3 is TGTGCCAGCAGCTTCCTCACAGGGTACGATGGCTACACCTTC. Supplemented by reference TRBV7-9 and TRBJ1-2, the full variable domain reads DTGVSQNPRHKITKRGQNVTFRCDPISEHNRLYWYRQTLGQGPEFLTYFQNEAQLEKSRLLSDRFSAERPKGSFSTLEIQRTEQGDSAMYLCASSFLTGYDGYTFGSGTRLTVV.

A few counts support this clonotype. The chain employs TRBV2 and TRBJ2-1, with a weak D call TRBD2 (7 bases). Germline V lookup: CDR1 SNHLY, CDR2 FYNNEI. The length of the CDR3 is 12 residues. Trimming took 6 bases from V and 9 from J, leaving 12 bases between them. DNA for the CDR3: TGTGCCAGCAGCGGGGGGCGGGTTGAGCAGTTCTTC. Amino acids: CASSGGRVEQFF.